These 20 T cell receptor beta chains were sequenced from one sample in a study of CD8 T cells in ankylosing spondylitis. Whole-study results and caveats: A TCR beta motif of roughly 8 highly homologous variants seemed to mark ankylosing spondylitis blood.

TCRdb itself ran the 5' RACE reads through MiXCR, one entry per CDR3 protein. The sample holds some 700,000 distinct CDR3 sequences; over 15% are singletons and the top ten take under 20%. Antigen specificity for these receptors is unknown. Sequencing was carried out using blood, either unsorted or a sorted T cell fraction (not recorded which). These receptors came from a male donor with ankylosing spondylitis.

The chain couples TRBV5-6 to TRBJ2-5, with TRBD2 identical over 7 bases. Trimming removed 3 bases from V and 1 base from J; junction bases left unmatched: 3. This CDR3 has 14 residues. Per germline, CDR1 SGHDT and CDR2 YYEEEE. CDR3 residues: CASSSLASQETQYF. CDR3 nucleotides: TGTGCCAGCAGCTCACTAGCGTCCCAAGAGACCCAGTACTTC.

This clonotype was seen at least ten times. The rearrangement links TRBV5-1 to TRBJ1-2; no clear D. The CDR3 length is 13 residues. From germline, CDR1 is SGHRS and CDR2 YFSETQ. The V end was cut by 0 bases, the J end by 4 bases, with 7 bases between. In DNA, the CDR3 is TGCGCCAGCAGCTTGGAGAGTTCCTATGGCTACACCTTC. Protein sequence: CASSLESSYGYTF.

The chain carries TRBV27 and TRBJ2-7; D uncertain. V gave up 1 base and J gave up 3 bases, with 16 bases separating them. The CDR3 runs 16 residues. Germline CDR1 and CDR2: MNHEY and SMNVEV (reference sequence). CDR3 sequence reads: CASSLLPPGLNYEQYF. DNA of the CDR3: TGTGCCAGCAGTTTATTACCCCCGGGCCTAAACTACGAGCAGTACTTC.

The chain carries TRBV12-5 and TRBJ2-5; the D is unclear. CDR1 and CDR2 (germline): LGHNT, FRNRAP. Trimming shortened V by 3 bases and J by 4 bases, and 12 bases separated the two germline ends. This CDR3 spans 14 amino acids. In nucleotides, the CDR3 is TGTGCTAGTGGTTTCGCAGTCGCAGCAGAGACCCAGTACTTC. Translating gives CASGFAVAAETQYF.

At least ten counts were recorded for this clonotype. The chain joins TRBV12-3 or TRBV12-4 to TRBJ2-2; D call uncertain. Trimming pared 5 bases from V and 6 bases from J, leaving 7 bases between. CDR3 length: 12 amino acids. The CDR3 region has the DNA TGTGCCAGCAGTGATTATTCCGGGGAGCTGTTTTTT. It specifies CASSDYSGELFF.

The chain has TRBV7-6 and TRBJ2-7; the match to TRBD1 covers 8 bases. Germline V gene sequence: CDR1 SGHVS, CDR2 FNYEAQ. The length of the CDR3 is 14 residues. Germline trimming cut 5 bases from V and 2 bases from J; bases unmatched to any gene: 5. The CDR3 is CASSARQGPYEQYF. The CDR3 DNA reads as TGTGCCAGCAGCGCACGACAGGGGCCCTACGAGCAGTACTTC. Full variable domain (outside the CDR3, taken from reference TRBV7-6 and TRBJ2-7): GAGVSQSPRYKVTKRGQDVALRCDPISGHVSLYWYRQALGQGPEFLTYFNYEAQQDKSGLPNDRFSAERPEGSISTLTIQRTEQRDSAMYRCASSARQGPYEQYFGPGTRLTVT.

This clonotype came up a few times. The rearrangement links TRBV6-1 to TRBJ2-3; 10 bases line up with TRBD1. This CDR3 comprises 16 residues. CDR1 is MNHNS, CDR2 SASEGT, per germline. Trimming cost V 5 bases and J 1 base; bases outside gene matches: 6. The DNA for the CDR3 is TGTGCCAGCAGTAGGGACAGGGGTACAGGCACAGATACGCAGTATTTT. Translation gives CASSRDRGTGTDTQYF.

V and J are TRBV2 and TRBJ2-7; 8 bases align to TRBD1. The CDR3 totals 15 residues. Trimming cost V 4 bases and J 0 bases; bases outside gene matches: 5. Germline lookup yields CDR1 SNHLY and CDR2 FYNNEI. As DNA, the CDR3 is TGTGCCAGCAGTGTACGTCAGGGGGCCTCCTACGAGCAGTACTTC. Translated, it gives CASSVRQGASYEQYF.

The genes are TRBV7-2 and TRBJ2-3, with 12 positions matching TRBD2. The CDR3 contains 16 residues. V was clipped by 5 bases and J by 4 bases; unmatched bases: 7. CDR1 is SGHTA, CDR2 FQGNSA, per germline. The CDR3 region has the DNA TGTGCCAGCAGCCGTCTAGCGGGGGGGCCTTCAGATACGCAGTATTTT. Translated, it gives CASSRLAGGPSDTQYF.

The rearrangement uses TRBV28 and TRBJ2-7; the D gene is possibly TRBD2 (5 bases). The CDR3 loop spans 12 amino acids. The germline V and J ends were trimmed by 7 bases and 7 bases, with 14 bases remaining between them. The germline gives CDR1 MDHEN, CDR2 SYDVKM. This CDR3 is CASTPPRGEQYF. In DNA, the CDR3 is TGTGCCAGCACCCCCCCCCGAGGGGAGCAGTACTTC.

In nucleotides, the CDR3 is TGTGCCAGCAGCAAAATCGGGACAGCTAACACTGAAGCTTTCTTT. It yields the protein CASSKIGTANTEAFF. The chain employs TRBV21-1 and TRBJ1-1; the listed D gene, TRBD1, was not tested against the DNA. TRBV21-1 is a listed pseudogene. The CDR3 consists of 15 residues.

About this clonotype itself: At one boundary the junction diverges from the germline segment, which might be a read error. This sequence joins TRBV5-1 and TRBJ2-1; TRBD2 agrees at 7 bases. The CDR3 is 15 residues long. Germline values: CDR1 SGHRS, CDR2 YFSETQ. CDR3 amino acids: CTSSKEMTGGNEQFF. CDR3 coding DNA: TGCACCAGCAGCAAGGAGATGACGGGGGGCAATGAGCAGTTCTTC. The whole variable domain, filled in from reference TRBV5-1 and TRBJ2-1, reads KAGVTQTPRYLIKTRGQQVTLSCSPISGHRSVSWYQQTPGQGLQFLFEYFSETQRNKGNFPGRFSGRQFSNSRSEMNVSTLELGDSALYLCTSSKEMTGGNEQFFGPGTRLTVL.

Only a few counts were recorded for this clonotype. This chain joins TRBV20-1 and TRBJ2-1, with 7 bases fitting TRBD2. The CDR3 has 16 amino acids. The V segment lost 0 bases and the J segment 4 bases; nucleotides outside the gene matches: 9. Germline V lookup: CDR1 DFQATT, CDR2 SNEGSKA (reference sequence). CDR3 sequence: CSARDRLAELYNEQFF. The DNA for the CDR3 is TGCAGTGCTAGAGATCGGCTAGCGGAATTGTACAATGAGCAGTTCTTC.

CDR3 nucleotide sequence: TGTGCCAGCAGCAGACGGACTAGCCCGAACACCGGGGAGCTGTTTTTT. Translating gives CASSRRTSPNTGELFF. The rearrangement links TRBV6-2 or TRBV6-3 to TRBJ2-2; TRBD2 matches 8 bases. This CDR3 comprises 16 residues. Trimming removed 6 bases from V and 0 bases from J; junction bases left unmatched: 6. Germline CDR1 is MNHEY and CDR2 is SVGEGT.

CDR3 in amino acids: CASRVAGETYNEQFF. As DNA, the CDR3 is TGTGCCAGCCGGGTAGCGGGGGAGACCTACAATGAGCAGTTCTTC. The chain has TRBV6-1 and TRBJ2-1; 9 nucleotides match TRBD2. CDR3 size: 15 residues. Germline CDR1 reads MNHNS; CDR2 reads SASEGT. With V trimmed by 8 bases and J by 2 bases, 7 bases remained unmatched.

This chain links TRBV6-1 with TRBJ1-2, with 10 bases fitting TRBD1. Germline values: CDR1 MNHNS, CDR2 SASEGT. The CDR3 has 13 residues. V gave up 6 bases and J gave up 8 bases; unmatched junction bases: 6. The CDR3 reads CASRGQGTGGYTF. The CDR3 DNA reads TGTGCCAGCAGGGGACAGGGGACGGGAGGCTACACCTTC.

This clonotype has only a few counts. In DNA form, the CDR3 reads TGCAGTGCTAGTACCGGACAGGGTAATTATTTT. Its protein product is CSASTGQGNYF. The gene calls are TRBV20-1 and TRBJ2-3, with TRBD1 matching over 8 bases. With 3 bases clipped from V and 15 bases from J, the junction kept 8 bases outside the gene matches. Germline values: CDR1 DFQATT, CDR2 SNEGSKA (reference sequence). This CDR3 region has 11 residues.

This clonotype appeared a few times. V is TRBV9 and J is TRBJ1-1; D is unclear. V was clipped by 1 base and J by 2 bases, with 12 bases between them. Per the germline V gene, CDR1 is SGDLS and CDR2 is YYNGEE. The CDR3 sequence is 15 residues long. The CDR3 DNA reads TGTGCCAGCAGCGTAAGCCCCTCAGACAACACTGAAGCTTTCTTT. Protein sequence: CASSVSPSDNTEAFF.

The chain carries TRBV9 and TRBJ2-7, with D possibly being TRBD1 or TRBD2 (5 bases each). V was cut by 0 bases and J by 6 bases, with 19 bases left in between. The CDR3 length is 16 residues. Germline V gene sequence: CDR1 SGDLS, CDR2 YYNGEE. The CDR3 bases are TGTGCCAGCAGCGTAGCCTCCCCTATGGGGGTGGGCGAGCAGTACTTC. Translation: CASSVASPMGVGEQYF.

This clonotype showed up just once. This chain links TRBV5-1 with TRBJ1-5; D is possibly TRBD1 (5 bases). Germline-derived CDR1 and CDR2 are SGHRS and YFSETQ. V lost 0 bases, J lost 2 bases, and 9 bases lay in between. The CDR3 runs 15 residues. The CDR3 bases are TGCGCCAGCAGCTTGGGACAGCCGGGCAATCAGCCCCAGCATTTT. Residues: CASSLGQPGNQPQHF.